These 13 T cell receptor beta chains were sequenced from one sample in a study of cytomegalovirus exposure and HLA in healthy donors (dated by TCRdb to 2015 to 2018). To prepare the library, the immunoSEQ multiplex PCR assay was applied. A mixture of 60 forward primers for TCR Vbeta segments and 13 reverse primers for TCR Jbeta segments was used in the multiplex PCR. TCRdb mirrors the immuneACCESS table, restricted to in-frame sequences. Some clones are absent from its copies; in checked studies, under half trace to an unresolved V gene, and the reason for the others is unknown. The table for this sample lists some 180,000 clones; roughly 85% of them were counted only once. The ten largest clones add up to less than 2.5% of the sample. Sequenced material: PBMCs. Receptors were obtained from a woman between 45 and 60 years old in good health and CMV-seronegative.

The rearrangement joins TRBV29-1 to TRBJ2-1; TRBD2 matches at 14 bases. The CDR3 sequence is 15 residues long. Trimming removed 6 bases from V and 6 bases from J; junction bases left unmatched: 7. Germline values: CDR1 SQVTM, CDR2 ANQGSEA. The CDR3: CSVKRTSGGFNEQFF. CDR3 nucleotide sequence: TGCAGCGTAAAACGGACTAGCGGGGGGTTCAATGAGCAGTTCTTC.

The chain recombines TRBV19 with TRBJ1-1; TRBD1 matches at 9 bases. This CDR3 region has 15 residues. The germline gives CDR1 LNHDA, CDR2 SQIVND (reference sequence). The ends lost 7 bases at V and 11 bases at J; junction bases unmatched: 17. The CDR3 loop reads CASTPADRGLMEAFF. The DNA of the CDR3 is TGTGCCAGTACCCCCGCGGACAGGGGCCTAATGGAGGCTTTCTTT.

The chain uses TRBV14 and TRBJ1-2; 7 positions agree with TRBD1. V dropped 5 bases and J dropped 2; count of bases not matched to a gene: 5. The CDR3 is 14 amino acids. Germline lookup yields CDR1 SGHDN and CDR2 FVKESK. In nucleotides, the CDR3 is TGTGCCAGCAGCTCGGGACAGCCAAACTATGGCTACACCTTC. Amino acid sequence: CASSSGQPNYGYTF.

The chain uses TRBV7-9 and TRBJ1-1; 10 bases are shared with TRBD1. The CDR3 has 15 amino acids. Germline V CDR1 and CDR2: SEHNR, FQNEAQ (reference sequence). Losses at the gene ends were 4 bases for V and 1 base for J; bases not matched to a gene: 3. CDR3 DNA: TGTGCCAGCAGCTCCCGGGACAGGGGGAACACTGAAGCTTTCTTT. Protein: CASSSRDRGNTEAFF.

In this sample, this clone turned up a few times. The chain joins TRBV28 to TRBJ1-5, with 8 bases aligning to TRBD1. Trimming at V came to 5 bases and at J to 3 bases, leaving 3 bases not matched to a gene. Germline CDR1 reads MDHEN; CDR2 reads SYDVKM. This CDR3 region has 14 residues. DNA for the CDR3: TGTGCCAGCAGTGCGGACAGGGTCAATCAGCCCCAGCATTTT. Its protein product is CASSADRVNQPQHF.

The chain has TRBV7-9 and TRBJ2-1; 11 bases are shared with TRBD2. The CDR3 is 15 residues long. V trimming: 4 bases; J trimming: 4 bases; junction bases outside the gene matches: 3. Germline loops: CDR1 SEHNR, CDR2 FQNEAQ (reference sequence). CDR3 amino acids: CASSYSGRVYNEQFF. The CDR3 DNA is TGTGCCAGCAGCTATAGCGGGAGGGTTTACAATGAGCAGTTCTTC. Combining the CDR3 with reference TRBV7-9 and TRBJ2-1 gives the whole variable domain DTGVSQNPRHKITKRGQNVTFRCDPISEHNRLYWYRQTLGQGPEFLTYFQNEAQLEKSRLLSDRFSAERPKGSFSTLEIQRTEQGDSAMYLCASSYSGRVYNEQFFGPGTRLTVL.

The V and J genes are TRBV6-4 and TRBJ1-1, with D possibly TRBD1 on 6 matching bases. This CDR3 is built from 13 residues. Germline V lookup: CDR1 MRHNA, CDR2 SNTAGT. Trimming pared 10 bases from V and 4 bases from J, leaving 16 bases between. In DNA form, the CDR3 reads TGTGCCAATTCACCCGGGGGGCCCACTGAAGCTTTCTTT. This translates into CANSPGGPTEAFF.

This clone was seen only once. The rearrangement links TRBV6-1 to TRBJ2-1, with D possibly TRBD2 on 6 matching bases. CDR1 MNHNS and CDR2 SASEGT come from the germline V gene. The CDR3 has 16 residues. V was clipped by 2 bases and J by 5 bases, with 16 bases between them. The CDR3 loop is CASSEMFGSTDNEQFF. CDR3 bases: TGTGCCAGCAGTGAAATGTTCGGGAGTACCGACAATGAGCAGTTCTTC.

The chain is built from TRBV18 and TRBJ1-3, with a possible D match to TRBD1 (5 bases). CDR1 is KGHSH, CDR2 LQKENI, per germline. V lost 0 bases and J lost 4, with 13 bases in between. The CDR3 runs 16 residues. The CDR3 region has the DNA TGTGCCAGCTCACCACCATCGGCAGGGCGAGGAAACACCATATATTTT. As protein: CASSPPSAGRGNTIYF.

This chain's CDR3 is CASSLITPGLAGDYEQYF. The CDR3 region has the DNA TGCGCCAGCAGCTTGATTACCCCCGGACTAGCGGGGGACTACGAGCAGTACTTC. The rearrangement uses TRBV5-1 and TRBJ2-7; 13 bases are a match to TRBD2. Per the germline V gene, CDR1 is SGHRS and CDR2 is YFSETQ. This CDR3 comprises 18 residues. V trimming: 1 base; J trimming: 3 bases; junction bases outside the gene matches: 10.

V gene TRBV28 combines with J gene TRBJ2-7, with D uncertain. The CDR3 has 14 amino acids. Germline V lookup: CDR1 MDHEN, CDR2 SYDVKM. Trimming removed 5 bases from V and 2 bases from J, with 13 bases in between. CDR3 sequence reads: CASSGQAPTYEQYF. CDR3 bases: TGTGCCAGCAGTGGCCAGGCTCCGACCTACGAGCAGTACTTC.

This chain links TRBV28 with TRBJ2-5; 9 nucleotides agree with TRBD2. Germline V CDR1 and CDR2: MDHEN, SYDVKM. The J segment lost 4 bases and the V segment lost 5 bases, leaving 8 bases of the junction unmatched. The CDR3 extends over 15 amino acids. CDR3 residues: CASSTRTSAVETQYF. The CDR3 bases are TGTGCCAGCAGTACACGGACTAGCGCGGTAGAGACCCAGTACTTC.

This chain uses TRBV5-6 with TRBJ2-7; D uncertain. Germline V lookup: CDR1 SGHDT, CDR2 YYEEEE. The V end lost 2 bases, the J end lost 0 bases, and 9 bases lay between the germline ends. This CDR3 spans 14 amino acids. The CDR3 reads CASSLSATSYEQYF. In DNA, the CDR3 is TGTGCCAGCAGCTTATCAGCGACCTCCTACGAGCAGTACTTC.